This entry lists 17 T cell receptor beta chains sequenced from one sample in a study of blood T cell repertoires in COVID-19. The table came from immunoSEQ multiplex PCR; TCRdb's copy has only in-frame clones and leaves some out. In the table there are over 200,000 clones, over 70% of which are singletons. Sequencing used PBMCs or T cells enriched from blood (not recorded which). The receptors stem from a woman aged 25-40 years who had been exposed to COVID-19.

The CDR3 here is CSASGSTGPTEAFF. The CDR3 DNA reads as TGCAGTGCTAGTGGGTCGACAGGGCCTACAGAAGCTTTCTTT. V is TRBV20-1 and J is TRBJ1-1; 7 positions match TRBD1. V was clipped by 3 bases and J by 8 bases; unmatched bases: 12. Per the germline V gene, CDR1 is DFQATT and CDR2 is SNEGSKA (reference sequence). The CDR3 runs 14 residues.

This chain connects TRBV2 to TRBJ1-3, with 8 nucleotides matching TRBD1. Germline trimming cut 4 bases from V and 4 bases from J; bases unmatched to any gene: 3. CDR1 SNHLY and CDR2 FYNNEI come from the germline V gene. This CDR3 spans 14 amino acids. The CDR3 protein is CASSGQGTGNTIYF. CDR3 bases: TGTGCCAGCAGTGGACAGGGGACAGGAAACACCATATATTTT.

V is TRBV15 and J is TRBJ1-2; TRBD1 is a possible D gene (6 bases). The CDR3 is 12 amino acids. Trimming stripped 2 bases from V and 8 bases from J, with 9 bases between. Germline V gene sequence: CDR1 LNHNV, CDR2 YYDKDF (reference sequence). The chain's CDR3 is CATSRQGNGYTF. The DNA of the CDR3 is TGTGCCACCAGCAGACAGGGGAACGGCTACACCTTC.

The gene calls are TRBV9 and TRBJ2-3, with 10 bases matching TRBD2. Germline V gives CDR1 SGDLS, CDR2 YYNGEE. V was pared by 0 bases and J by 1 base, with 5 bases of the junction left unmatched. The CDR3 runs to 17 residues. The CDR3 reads CASSVESGTSGTDTQYF. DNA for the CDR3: TGTGCCAGCAGCGTAGAGTCTGGGACTAGCGGCACAGATACGCAGTATTTT.

The CDR3 bases are TGTGCCAGTAGCCCGGGACAGGGAAATCAGCCCCAGCATTTT. Translating gives CASSPGQGNQPQHF. This chain uses TRBV19 with TRBJ1-5; TRBD1 aligns across 9 bases. CDR1 and CDR2 from the germline V gene are LNHDA and SQIVND (reference sequence). Trimming took 6 bases from V and 4 from J; bases not matched to a gene: 4. There are 14 residues in the CDR3. Complete variable domain (other parts from reference TRBV19 and TRBJ1-5): DGGITQSPKYLFRKEGQNVTLSCEQNLNHDAMYWYRQDPGQGLRLIYYSQIVNDFQKGDIAEGYSVSREKKESFPLTVTSAQKNPTAFYLCASSPGQGNQPQHFGDGTRLSIL.

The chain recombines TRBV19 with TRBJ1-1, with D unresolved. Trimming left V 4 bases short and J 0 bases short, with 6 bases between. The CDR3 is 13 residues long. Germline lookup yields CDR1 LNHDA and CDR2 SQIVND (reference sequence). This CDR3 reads CASSSQMNTEAFF. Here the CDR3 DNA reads TGTGCCAGTAGTAGCCAGATGAACACTGAAGCTTTCTTT.

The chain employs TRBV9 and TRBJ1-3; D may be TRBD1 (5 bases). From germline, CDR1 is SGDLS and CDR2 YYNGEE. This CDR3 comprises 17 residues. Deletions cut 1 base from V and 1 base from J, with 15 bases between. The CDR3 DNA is TGTGCCAGCAGCGTATTTGGGGCCGTTACGTCTGGAAACACCATATATTTT. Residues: CASSVFGAVTSGNTIYF.

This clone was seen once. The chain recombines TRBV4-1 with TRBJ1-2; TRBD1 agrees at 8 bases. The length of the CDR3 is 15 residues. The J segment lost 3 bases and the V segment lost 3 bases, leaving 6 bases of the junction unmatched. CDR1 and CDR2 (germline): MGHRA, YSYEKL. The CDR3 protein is CASSQPGQGDYGYTF. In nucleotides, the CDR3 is TGCGCCAGCAGCCAGCCCGGACAGGGAGACTATGGCTACACCTTC.

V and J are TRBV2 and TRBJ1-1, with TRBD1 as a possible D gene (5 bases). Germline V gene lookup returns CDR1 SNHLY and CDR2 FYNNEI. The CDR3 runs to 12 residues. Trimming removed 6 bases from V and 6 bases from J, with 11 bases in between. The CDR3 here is CASRLQGAEAFF. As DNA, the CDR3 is TGTGCCAGCAGACTCCAGGGCGCTGAAGCTTTCTTT.

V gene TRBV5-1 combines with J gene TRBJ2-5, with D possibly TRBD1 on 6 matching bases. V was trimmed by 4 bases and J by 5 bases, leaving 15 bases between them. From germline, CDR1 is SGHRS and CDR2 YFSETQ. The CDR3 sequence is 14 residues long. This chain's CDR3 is CASSLQGGGETQYF. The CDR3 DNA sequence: TGCGCCAGCAGCCTACAAGGGGGTGGGGAGACCCAGTACTTC.

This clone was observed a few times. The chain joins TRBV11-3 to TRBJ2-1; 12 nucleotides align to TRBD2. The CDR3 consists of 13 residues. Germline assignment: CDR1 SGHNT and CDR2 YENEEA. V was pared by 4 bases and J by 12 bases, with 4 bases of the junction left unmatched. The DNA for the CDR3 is TGTGCCAGCAGCTCTAGCGGGAGGGGGTCGCAGTTCTTC. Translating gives CASSSSGRGSQFF.

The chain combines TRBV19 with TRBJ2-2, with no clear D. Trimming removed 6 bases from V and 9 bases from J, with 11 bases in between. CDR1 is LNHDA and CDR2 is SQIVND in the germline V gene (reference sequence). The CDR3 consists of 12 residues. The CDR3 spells CASSHSKRELFF. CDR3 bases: TGTGCCAGTAGCCACTCTAAGAGGGAGCTGTTTTTT. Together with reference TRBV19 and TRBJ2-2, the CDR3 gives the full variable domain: DGGITQSPKYLFRKEGQNVTLSCEQNLNHDAMYWYRQDPGQGLRLIYYSQIVNDFQKGDIAEGYSVSREKKESFPLTVTSAQKNPTAFYLCASSHSKRELFFGEGSRLTVL.

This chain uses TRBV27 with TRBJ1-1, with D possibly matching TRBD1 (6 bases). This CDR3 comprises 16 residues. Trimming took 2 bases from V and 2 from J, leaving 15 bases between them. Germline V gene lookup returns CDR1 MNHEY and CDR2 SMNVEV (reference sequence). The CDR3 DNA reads TGTGCCAGCAGTTTAAGGACAGACGATTATAACACTGAAGCTTTCTTT. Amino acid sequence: CASSLRTDDYNTEAFF.

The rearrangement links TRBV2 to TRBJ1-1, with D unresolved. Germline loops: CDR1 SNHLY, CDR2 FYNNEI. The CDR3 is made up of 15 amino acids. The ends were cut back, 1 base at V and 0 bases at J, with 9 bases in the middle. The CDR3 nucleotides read TGTGCCAGCAGTGAAGGTCCTCAGATGAACACTGAAGCTTTCTTT. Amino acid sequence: CASSEGPQMNTEAFF.

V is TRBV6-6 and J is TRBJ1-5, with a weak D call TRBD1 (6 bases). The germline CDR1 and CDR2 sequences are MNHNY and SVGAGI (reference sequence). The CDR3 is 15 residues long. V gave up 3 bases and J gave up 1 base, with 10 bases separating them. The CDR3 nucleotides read TGTGCCAGCAGTTATACAGGGACGAGCAATCAGCCCCAGCATTTT. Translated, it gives CASSYTGTSNQPQHF.

The CDR3 DNA reads TGTGCCACCAGCCGCCAGACAACCTACAATGAGCAGTTCTTC. Protein product: CATSRQTTYNEQFF. The gene calls are TRBV15 and TRBJ2-1; no definite D call. This CDR3 has 14 residues. V was pared by 5 bases and J by 2 bases, with 10 bases between. Germline V gives CDR1 LNHNV, CDR2 YYDKDF (reference sequence).

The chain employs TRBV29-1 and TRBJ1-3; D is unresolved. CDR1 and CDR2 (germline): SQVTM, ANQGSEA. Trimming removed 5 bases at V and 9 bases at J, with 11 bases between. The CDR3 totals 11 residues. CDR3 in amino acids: CSVSRGPTIYF. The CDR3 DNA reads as TGCAGCGTTTCCAGAGGGCCCACCATATATTTT.